One and the same sample provided the 26 T cell receptor beta chains below, sequenced in a study of response to subunit inactivated influenza vaccine. TCRdb used MiXCR to reprocess the RT-PCR reads, holding one entry per CDR3 protein. The table includes around 490,000 distinct CDR3 sequences, 7.5% to 8.5% detected once. Material: PBMCs from blood, obtained approximately 25 months after vaccination. The receptor source for this set is a man aged 45 to 75 who received an inactivated influenza vaccine.

CDR3 sequence: CASSFSRRNIQYF. The CDR3 nucleotides read TGTGCCAGCAGTTTCTCCCGGAGAAACATTCAGTACTTC. The rearrangement uses TRBV28 and TRBJ2-4; no firm D call. Germline V lookup: CDR1 MDHEN, CDR2 SYDVKM. V lost 3 bases, J lost 6 bases, and 9 bases lay in between. The CDR3 has 13 amino acids.

The CDR3 DNA reads TGTGCCAGCTCACCACAACAGGACTATGGCTACACCTTC. This gives the protein CASSPQQDYGYTF. The rearrangement links TRBV18 to TRBJ1-2; perhaps TRBD1 as D (5 bases). The CDR3 has 13 amino acids. Deletions cut 1 base from V and 3 bases from J, with 6 bases between. The germline V gene has CDR1 KGHSH and CDR2 LQKENI.

The chain combines TRBV5-6 with TRBJ2-4, with D unresolved. The V gene lost 0 bases and the J gene lost 5 bases, with 15 bases spanning the gap. This CDR3 region has 16 residues. From germline, CDR1 is SGHDT and CDR2 YYEEEE. CDR3 region: CASSLEAGGVQNIQYF. DNA for the CDR3: TGTGCCAGCAGCTTGGAAGCCGGCGGCGTCCAAAACATTCAGTACTTC.

This clonotype was picked up many times. J is TRBJ1-1 and V is TRBV10-3; D is possibly TRBD1 (6 bases). This CDR3 has 15 residues. Germline CDR1 and CDR2: ENHRY and SYGVKD. Trimming removed 10 bases at V and 1 base at J, with 19 bases between. The CDR3 nucleotides are TGTGCCACCAAACGGGGGCCCGAAGAGAACACTGAAGCTTTCTTT. It translates to CATKRGPEENTEAFF.

Ten or more counts support this clonotype. The chain couples TRBV12-3 or TRBV12-4 to TRBJ1-2; TRBD1 is a possible D gene (6 bases). Trimming shortened V by 6 bases and J by 2 bases, and 10 bases separated the two germline ends. The CDR3 totals 13 residues. CDR3 sequence (DNA): TGTGCCAGCAGCCCTGGACAGAACTATGGCTACACCTTC. Amino acid sequence: CASSPGQNYGYTF.

CDR3: CASSFLWTGFNTGELFF. DNA for the CDR3: TGTGCCAGCAGCTTCCTTTGGACAGGGTTTAACACCGGGGAGCTGTTTTTT. The rearrangement uses TRBV11-2 and TRBJ2-2, with 8 bases that match TRBD1. The CDR3 totals 17 residues. J was trimmed by 2 bases and V by 3 bases; bases with no gene match: 8. CDR1 is SGHAT and CDR2 is FQNNGV in the germline V gene.

Only a few counts were recorded for this clonotype. Germline and junction disagree at one end, which may indicate a read error. The J gene is TRBJ1-5, the V gene TRBV12-3 or TRBV12-4, with 7 nucleotides matching TRBD1. The length of the CDR3 is 14 residues. The CDR3 DNA sequence: TGTGCCAGCAGCTTAGACAGGGAGGGCCAGCCCCAGCATTTT. Translating it yields CASSLDREGQPQHF.

In its sample, this clonotype was seen many times. The chain is built from TRBV20-1 and TRBJ2-3; D is unresolved. Germline CDR1 reads DFQATT; CDR2 reads SNEGSKA (reference sequence). The CDR3 contains 12 residues. Trimming removed 3 bases from V and 4 bases from J, with 8 bases in between. The CDR3 here is CSARSSADTQYF. The CDR3 DNA is TGCAGTGCTAGGTCCTCTGCAGATACGCAGTATTTT.

This clonotype has just a few counts. V is TRBV5-1 and J is TRBJ2-7; the D gene is possibly TRBD1 (5 bases). The ends were cut back, 4 bases at V and 3 bases at J, with 20 bases in the middle. The CDR3 contains 16 residues. Germline V CDR1 and CDR2: SGHRS, YFSETQ. DNA for the CDR3: TGCGCCAGCAGCCCCCTCCGGCAGGGCGCCGACTACGAGCAGTACTTC. This codes for CASSPLRQGADYEQYF.

This clonotype was counted between two and nine times. The chain combines TRBV4-1 with TRBJ2-2; D uncertain. The CDR3 loop spans 15 amino acids. Deletions cut 3 bases from V and 3 bases from J, with 11 bases between. Germline V gene data show CDR1 as MGHRA and CDR2 as YSYEKL. The CDR3 region is CASSHRTEYTGELFF. In DNA, the CDR3 is TGCGCCAGCAGCCACCGAACAGAGTACACCGGGGAGCTGTTTTTT.

The chain joins TRBV7-2 to TRBJ1-6; D unclear. This CDR3 spans 16 amino acids. Deletions cut 5 bases from V and 4 bases from J, with 15 bases between. Germline V gene sequence: CDR1 SGHTA, CDR2 FQGNSA. CDR3: CASSKEARIYNSPLHF. For the CDR3, the DNA is TGTGCCAGCAGCAAAGAGGCCAGGATTTATAATTCACCCCTCCACTTT.

The chain uses TRBV6-1 and TRBJ2-5; D is perhaps TRBD1 (6 bases). V was shortened by 10 bases and J by 1 base, with 13 bases between the two germline ends. CDR3 length: 13 residues. Germline V CDR1 and CDR2: MNHNS, SASEGT. The CDR3: CATNRVGQETQYF. CDR3 coding DNA: TGTGCCACAAACAGGGTAGGCCAAGAGACCCAGTACTTC.

The sample holds a few counts of this clonotype. J is TRBJ2-7 and V is TRBV12-3 or TRBV12-4; D remains unclear. The CDR3 length is 14 residues. V was shortened by 2 bases and J by 5 bases, with 13 bases between the two germline ends. The CDR3 DNA follows: TGTGCCAGCAGTTTATTAACCAAAAGGGACGAGCAGTACTTC. It encodes CASSLLTKRDEQYF.

This clonotype was counted only a few times. The V gene is TRBV28, the J gene TRBJ2-3; D might be TRBD2 (6 bases). The CDR3 runs 14 residues. V shed 6 bases and J shed 2 bases, with 12 bases lying between them. Germline assignment: CDR1 MDHEN and CDR2 SYDVKM. CDR3: CASRSGQATDTQYF. CDR3 coding DNA: TGTGCCAGCAGGAGCGGGCAAGCCACAGATACGCAGTATTTT.

This clonotype was picked up many times. The rearrangement joins TRBV12-3 or TRBV12-4 to TRBJ1-1; D is unresolved. The CDR3 extends over 14 amino acids. Trimming took 3 bases from V and 2 from J, leaving 10 bases between them. CDR3 nucleotides: TGTGCCAGCAGTTTTGTAGGCGGCAACACTGAAGCTTTCTTT. Its translation: CASSFVGGNTEAFF.

The sample holds a few counts of this clonotype. This sequence joins TRBV5-1 and TRBJ1-1; D might be TRBD1 (6 bases). The CDR3 consists of 15 residues. Deletions cut 4 bases from V and 4 bases from J, with 17 bases between. Germline CDR1 and CDR2: SGHRS and YFSETQ. The CDR3 reads CASSQTDRPLTEAFF. CDR3 DNA: TGCGCCAGCAGCCAAACCGACAGGCCGCTCACTGAAGCTTTCTTT.

A few counts support this clonotype. The DNA of the CDR3 is TGTGCCAGCAGCCACTTTGGCGGGCGTTTGGCTGAAGCTTTCTTT. Protein product: CASSHFGGRLAEAFF. The chain carries TRBV7-9 and TRBJ1-1; D not resolved. The CDR3 contains 15 residues. V lost 5 bases and J lost 6, with 19 bases in between. Germline V gene sequence: CDR1 SEHNR, CDR2 FQNEAQ (reference sequence).

The table lists this clonotype with a few counts. J is TRBJ2-2 and V is TRBV9, with D unresolved. Trimming shortened V by 0 bases and J by 6 bases, and 12 bases separated the two germline ends. CDR1 is SGDLS, CDR2 YYNGEE, per germline. This CDR3 region has 15 residues. DNA of the CDR3: TGTGCCAGCAGCGTAGAGAGTGTTATAGCCGGGGAGCTGTTTTTT. This translates into CASSVESVIAGELFF.

This clonotype came up many times. The rearrangement joins TRBV12-3 or TRBV12-4 to TRBJ1-1, with TRBD1 as a possible D gene (6 bases). The CDR3 totals 12 residues. V was clipped by 5 bases and J by 6 bases, with 10 bases between them. The CDR3 region is CASSHAGAEAFF. Written as DNA, the CDR3 is TGTGCCAGCAGTCACGCAGGGGCTGAAGCTTTCTTT.

The chain couples TRBV20-1 to TRBJ2-7; 9 bases are a match to TRBD1. Germline CDR1 and CDR2: DFQATT and SNEGSKA (reference sequence). The length of the CDR3 is 16 residues. V gave up 1 base and J gave up 1 base; unmatched junction bases: 8. The CDR3 DNA is TGCAGTGCTAGAGGTCCCGACAGGGGGTTGTCCTACGAGCAGTACTTC. Translation: CSARGPDRGLSYEQYF.

This clonotype appeared many times. The chain combines TRBV5-1 with TRBJ2-7; D not resolved. Germline-derived CDR1 and CDR2 are SGHRS and YFSETQ. Trimming took 2 bases from V and 6 from J, leaving 15 bases between them. This CDR3 has 14 amino acids. CDR3 residues: CASSFGNSAAEQYF. Written as DNA, the CDR3 is TGCGCCAGCAGCTTTGGGAATTCGGCCGCCGAGCAGTACTTC. Using reference TRBV5-1 and TRBJ2-7 for the parts outside the CDR3, the full variable domain is KAGVTQTPRYLIKTRGQQVTLSCSPISGHRSVSWYQQTPGQGLQFLFEYFSETQRNKGNFPGRFSGRQFSNSRSEMNVSTLELGDSALYLCASSFGNSAAEQYFGPGTRLTVT.

This clonotype has a count of ten or more. The chain couples TRBV5-1 to TRBJ2-3; 7 bases match TRBD2. The germline gives CDR1 SGHRS, CDR2 YFSETQ. The CDR3 is 14 residues long. Germline trimming cut 4 bases from V and 6 bases from J; bases unmatched to any gene: 8. CDR3 residues: CASSMGLNPDTQYF. CDR3 bases: TGCGCCAGCAGCATGGGACTAAATCCCGATACGCAGTATTTT.

This clonotype has just a few counts. The chain is built from TRBV28 and TRBJ2-6; 7 nucleotides agree with TRBD1. Germline lookup yields CDR1 MDHEN and CDR2 SYDVKM. Unmatched junction bases numbered 7, after V lost 2 bases and J lost 0 bases. The CDR3 extends over 18 amino acids. The CDR3 protein is CASSLKGQVYSGANVLTF. DNA for the CDR3: TGTGCCAGCAGTTTAAAAGGACAGGTCTACTCTGGGGCCAACGTCCTGACTTTC.

The sample holds a few counts of this clonotype. The chain combines TRBV28 with TRBJ2-5, with 9 positions matching TRBD1. V dropped 6 bases and J dropped 3; count of bases not matched to a gene: 8. This CDR3 spans 15 amino acids. Looked up from germline, CDR1 is MDHEN and CDR2 is SYDVKM. The CDR3, as DNA: TGTGCCAGCAGCTTCCCAGGGACAGGGAAAGAGACCCAGTACTTC. It is translated as CASSFPGTGKETQYF.

This clonotype appeared a few times. The V and J genes are TRBV7-6 and TRBJ1-1; D is unresolved. This CDR3 region has 14 residues. Per germline, CDR1 SGHVS and CDR2 FNYEAQ. The ends were cut back, 5 bases at V and 5 bases at J, with 15 bases in the middle. CDR3 bases: TGTGCCAGCAGCCGCGGATGGGCGGGGACTGAAGCTTTCTTT. This sequence encodes CASSRGWAGTEAFF. The variable domain in full, with the rest retrieved from reference TRBV7-6 and TRBJ1-1, is GAGVSQSPRYKVTKRGQDVALRCDPISGHVSLYWYRQALGQGPEFLTYFNYEAQQDKSGLPNDRFSAERPEGSISTLTIQRTEQRDSAMYRCASSRGWAGTEAFFGQGTRLTVV.

The chain combines TRBV4-3 with TRBJ2-3; 8 bases are a match to TRBD2. The CDR3 sequence is 16 residues long. CDR1 is LGHNA, CDR2 YSLEER, per germline. The V segment lost 1 base and the J segment 1 base; nucleotides outside the gene matches: 4. The CDR3 is CASSQAAGGRTDTQYF. Here the CDR3 DNA reads TGCGCCAGCAGCCAAGCTGCGGGGGGACGCACAGATACGCAGTATTTT.